Below, 13 T cell receptor beta chains from the same sample are listed, as sequenced in a study of cytomegalovirus exposure and HLA in healthy donors (dated by TCRdb to 2015 to 2018). Receptor libraries were prepared by the immunoSEQ multiplex PCR assay. For the multiplex PCR, a mixture combining 60 forward primers for TCR Vbeta segments and 13 reverse primers for TCR Jbeta segments was used. TCRdb took over this immuneACCESS table, retaining in-frame rearrangements with V and J assigned. Such tables are incomplete; in checked studies, under half of the missing clones stem from an unresolved V gene, and the remainder is unexplained. This sample holds approximately 82,000 clones; around 10% were observed only once. In total, the top ten clones hold approximately 25% of the sample. Sequencing used PBMCs. The receptors originated from a man in his sixties in good health and CMV-seropositive.

The DNA of the CDR3 is TGTGCCAGCAGCTTAGGGACTGAGTACAATGAGCAGTTCTTC. This translates into CASSLGTEYNEQFF. The genes are TRBV7-3 and TRBJ2-1; D might be TRBD2 (6 bases). Germline values: CDR1 SGHTA, CDR2 FQGTGA. This CDR3 spans 14 amino acids. Trimming left V 2 bases short and J 4 bases short, with 9 bases between.

This clone was recorded a few times. The V gene is TRBV28, the J gene TRBJ2-1; D is unclear. Germline V gene sequence: CDR1 MDHEN, CDR2 SYDVKM. The V end lost 7 bases, the J end lost 3 bases, and 10 bases lay between the germline ends. This CDR3 is built from 13 residues. Here the CDR3 reads CASNTAIYNEQFF. Written as DNA, the CDR3 is TGTGCCAGCAATACAGCAATCTACAATGAGCAGTTCTTC.

The CDR3 coding sequence is TGTGCCAGCCATAGCGGAAACACCTACGAGCAGTACTTC. Translated, it gives CASHSGNTYEQYF. The J gene is TRBJ2-7, the V gene TRBV6-6, with D possibly TRBD2 on 6 matching bases. The germline CDR1 and CDR2 sequences are MNHNY and SVGAGI (reference sequence). The germline V and J ends were trimmed by 8 bases and 2 bases, with 13 bases remaining between them. The CDR3 sequence is 13 residues long.

This clone was picked up a small number of times. J is TRBJ2-7 and V is TRBV7-2; D might be TRBD1 (6 bases). The CDR3 is 12 residues long. The germline V gene has CDR1 SGHTA and CDR2 FQGNSA. The germline V and J ends were trimmed by 5 bases and 6 bases, with 11 bases remaining between them. CDR3: CASSEDRIEQYF. In DNA form, the CDR3 reads TGTGCCAGCAGCGAAGACAGGATCGAGCAGTACTTC.

This clone occurred a few times. The V and J genes are TRBV19 and TRBJ2-1; the D gene is possibly TRBD1 (6 bases). From germline, CDR1 is LNHDA and CDR2 SQIVND (reference sequence). Trimming took off 7 bases at V and 7 bases at J, with 20 bases between the two ends. This CDR3 region has 15 residues. The CDR3 nucleotides read TGTGCCAGTATTGGGGGCTGGGGGAATGATAATGAGCAGTTCTTC. Amino acid sequence: CASIGGWGNDNEQFF.

DNA of the CDR3: TGTGCCAGCGCGATCGGTTTTCCAATAAAGACCCAGTACTTC. It codes for CASAIGFPIKTQYF. The chain links TRBV28 to TRBJ2-5; D ambiguous. Germline loops: CDR1 MDHEN, CDR2 SYDVKM. CDR3 size: 14 residues. The germline V and J ends were trimmed by 8 bases and 6 bases, with 19 bases remaining between them.

The V and J genes are TRBV7-2 and TRBJ2-1; possibly TRBD2 for D (7 bases). Germline CDR1 is SGHTA and CDR2 is FQGNSA. V shed 0 bases and J shed 0 bases, with 15 bases lying between them. The CDR3 has 18 amino acids. CDR3: CASSLAGGLPSSYNEQFF. The DNA for the CDR3 is TGTGCCAGCAGCTTAGCGGGGGGGCTCCCGAGCTCCTACAATGAGCAGTTCTTC.

CDR3 residues: CASSVAGTGGVSSYEQYF. DNA for the CDR3: TGTGCCAGCAGCGTCGCCGGGACAGGGGGGGTTAGCTCCTACGAGCAGTACTTC. The chain is built from TRBV5-8 and TRBJ2-7, with 11 bases aligning to TRBD1. There are 18 residues in the CDR3. CDR1 is SGHTS, CDR2 YDEGEE, per germline. The V gene end was trimmed by 4 bases and the J gene end by 0 bases; junction bases not matched to a gene: 12. Complete variable domain (other parts from reference TRBV5-8 and TRBJ2-7): EAGVTQSPTHLIKTRGQQATLRCSPISGHTSVYWYQQALGLGLQFLLWYDEGEERNRGNFPPRFSGRQFPNYSSELNVNALELEDSALYLCASSVAGTGGVSSYEQYFGPGTRLTVT.

The chain combines TRBV27 with TRBJ2-1; 8 positions agree with TRBD2. Trimming at V came to 7 bases and at J to 8 bases, leaving 22 bases not matched to a gene. Germline lookup yields CDR1 MNHEY and CDR2 SMNVEV (reference sequence). The CDR3 length is 18 residues. The CDR3 DNA reads TGTGCCAGCAACCAGAACGCCCGGGAGGGGTACGGTCGAGATGAGCAGTTCTTC. This codes for CASNQNAREGYGRDEQFF.

The chain links TRBV5-8 to TRBJ2-1; 10 bases line up with TRBD2. This CDR3 is built from 15 residues. Germline CDR1 is SGHTS and CDR2 is YDEGEE. V lost 1 base, J lost 9 bases, and 7 bases stayed unmatched. CDR3 in DNA: TGTGCCAGCAGCTTGATGAGCGGGGGGGCGGGTGAGCAGTTCTTC. It codes for CASSLMSGGAGEQFF. Using reference TRBV5-8 and TRBJ2-1 for the parts outside the CDR3, the full variable domain is EAGVTQSPTHLIKTRGQQATLRCSPISGHTSVYWYQQALGLGLQFLLWYDEGEERNRGNFPPRFSGRQFPNYSSELNVNALELEDSALYLCASSLMSGGAGEQFFGPGTRLTVL.

The V and J genes are TRBV30 and TRBJ1-2, with TRBD1 as a possible D gene (6 bases). V lost 3 bases to trimming and J lost 6 bases, with 23 bases between them. Germline lookup yields CDR1 GTSNPN and CDR2 SVGIG (reference sequence). CDR3 length equals 16 residues. The CDR3 DNA follows: TGTGCCTGGAGCGAACCCCACAGGGTATCGATGGATGGCTACACCTTC. Translation gives CAWSEPHRVSMDGYTF. Full variable domain (outside the CDR3, taken from reference TRBV30 and TRBJ1-2): SQTIHQWPATLVQPVGSPLSLECTVEGTSNPNLYWYRQAAGRGLQLLFYSVGIGQISSEVPQNLSASRPQDRQFILSSKKLLLSDSGFYLCAWSEPHRVSMDGYTFGSGTRLTVV.

The CDR3 loop is CASSITTGRISDGYTF. As DNA, the CDR3 is TGTGCCAGTAGTATAACGACAGGGAGGATCTCAGATGGCTACACCTTC. The rearrangement joins TRBV19 to TRBJ1-2, with 7 bases that match TRBD1. Per the germline V gene, CDR1 is LNHDA and CDR2 is SQIVND (reference sequence). The length of the CDR3 is 16 residues. The trim removed 2 bases at V and 6 bases at J, leaving 12 bases unmatched.

This clone was counted a few times. This chain links TRBV5-1 with TRBJ2-5, with 9 nucleotides matching TRBD1. V shed 1 base, J shed 3 bases, and the junction held 1 base outside the gene matches. The germline gives CDR1 SGHRS, CDR2 YFSETQ. This CDR3 region has 14 residues. CDR3 amino acids: CASSLTGGKETQYF. The CDR3 nucleotides read TGCGCCAGCAGCTTGACAGGGGGCAAAGAGACCCAGTACTTC. Supplemented by reference TRBV5-1 and TRBJ2-5, the full variable domain reads KAGVTQTPRYLIKTRGQQVTLSCSPISGHRSVSWYQQTPGQGLQFLFEYFSETQRNKGNFPGRFSGRQFSNSRSEMNVSTLELGDSALYLCASSLTGGKETQYFGPGTRLLVL.